These 22 T cell receptor beta chains were all obtained from the same sample, sequenced in a study of blood T cells in healthy people across ages. Together with a sample-barcoded 5' primer, a J-beta primer mix was included in a second PCR lasting about 7 to 12 cycles. MiXCR, applied by TCRdb to the 5' RACE reads, yields one record per CDR3 protein. The table lists 2 million or so distinct CDR3 sequences, about 49% of them singletons. Specimen: blood. The receptor source for this set is a woman aged 40 to 50 in good health.

The V call is TRBV6-6, the J call TRBJ1-6, with D maybe TRBD1 (6 bases). This CDR3 spans 17 amino acids. The V end lost 8 bases, the J end lost 1 base, and 18 bases lay between the germline ends. Germline V gene sequence: CDR1 MNHNY, CDR2 SVGAGI (reference sequence). The CDR3 region is CASVDSQVRSYNSPLHF. The CDR3, as DNA: TGTGCCAGCGTGGACAGTCAGGTTCGATCCTATAATTCACCCCTCCACTTT.

The gene calls are TRBV6-5 and TRBJ1-1, with 7 bases matching TRBD1. The V gene end was trimmed by 5 bases and the J gene end by 0 bases; junction bases not matched to a gene: 6. The CDR3 consists of 15 residues. Per germline, CDR1 MNHEY and CDR2 SVGAGI. The CDR3 DNA sequence: TGTGCCAGCAGTAAGGGTGGGACAGTGAACACTGAAGCTTTCTTT. This codes for CASSKGGTVNTEAFF.

V gene TRBV6-5 combines with J gene TRBJ1-1; D ambiguous. The CDR3 has 14 residues. V was clipped by 1 base and J by 2 bases, with 8 bases between them. From germline, CDR1 is MNHEY and CDR2 SVGAGI. CDR3 sequence reads: CASSYFDTNTEAFF. For the CDR3, the DNA is TGTGCCAGCAGTTACTTTGATACAAACACTGAAGCTTTCTTT.

This chain joins TRBV4-2 and TRBJ1-4; 8 bases line up with TRBD1. The CDR3 has 16 residues. V shed 4 bases, J shed 3 bases, and the junction held 7 bases outside the gene matches. Germline CDR1 reads LGHNA; CDR2 reads YNFKEQ. The CDR3 spells CASSRTGGTANEKLFF. CDR3 coding DNA: TGTGCCAGCAGCCGCACAGGGGGAACGGCTAATGAAAAACTGTTTTTT.

J is TRBJ2-1 and V is TRBV28, with D possibly matching TRBD2 (5 bases). The CDR3 covers 13 residues. The V end lost 6 bases, the J end lost 5 bases, and 11 bases lay between the germline ends. Germline V gene lookup returns CDR1 MDHEN and CDR2 SYDVKM. CDR3 protein: CASRSGFHNEQFF. The CDR3 DNA reads as TGTGCCAGCAGATCGGGATTCCACAATGAGCAGTTCTTC.

V and J are TRBV7-2 and TRBJ2-7; D ambiguous. The last part of the DNA fits TRBJ2-5 better; the J call may be wrong. The CDR3 extends over 17 amino acids. Germline V CDR1 and CDR2: SGHTA, FQGNSA. CDR3 nucleotide sequence: TGTGCCAGCAGCTTACCCCTCCTGATTGGGTCCGGCGAGACCCAGTACTTC. Amino acids: CASSLPLLIGSGETQYF.

This clonotype has just a few counts. The chain has TRBV29-1 and TRBJ2-1; 11 nucleotides align to TRBD1. The V and J ends lost 7 bases and 8 bases, in that order; junction bases with no gene match: 7. CDR3 length: 13 residues. CDR1 and CDR2 from the germline V gene are SQVTM and ANQGSEA. CDR3 nucleotide sequence: TGCAGCGGCCGGACAGGGGGCATCCATGAGCAGTTCTTC. The encoded protein is CSGRTGGIHEQFF.

The genes are TRBV20-1 and TRBJ1-5; D ambiguous. The CDR3 totals 14 residues. The ends were cut back, 5 bases at V and 3 bases at J, with 14 bases in the middle. Germline lookup yields CDR1 DFQATT and CDR2 SNEGSKA (reference sequence). CDR3 amino acids: CSADSGGVNQPQHF. DNA of the CDR3: TGCAGTGCTGACTCGGGCGGCGTCAATCAGCCCCAGCATTTT.

The V gene is TRBV9, the J gene TRBJ1-2; no clear D. Germline lookup yields CDR1 SGDLS and CDR2 YYNGEE. CDR3 size: 15 residues. V dropped 0 bases and J dropped 11 bases, with 20 bases sitting between them. Here the CDR3 reads CASSVGVGGPLRYTF. In nucleotides, the CDR3 is TGTGCCAGCAGCGTAGGGGTCGGCGGACCGCTTAGATACACCTTC.

The rearrangement uses TRBV29-1 and TRBJ1-3; the D is unclear. The CDR3 runs to 13 residues. Trimming pared 4 bases from V and 0 bases from J, leaving 7 bases between. Germline assignment: CDR1 SQVTM and CDR2 ANQGSEA. The CDR3 DNA is TGCAGCGTTGGAGACTACTCTGGAAACACCATATATTTT. Translating gives CSVGDYSGNTIYF.

The sample holds one count of this clonotype. The gene calls are TRBV4-1 and TRBJ1-1, with a weak D call TRBD1 (6 bases). This CDR3 spans 14 amino acids. Germline assignment: CDR1 MGHRA and CDR2 YSYEKL. The germline V and J ends were trimmed by 7 bases and 5 bases, with 17 bases remaining between them. The CDR3 protein is CASTPQGWATEAFF. The CDR3 DNA is TGCGCCAGCACCCCACAGGGATGGGCGACTGAAGCTTTCTTT.

This clonotype showed up just a few times. The genes are TRBV29-1 and TRBJ2-7; 12 nucleotides agree with TRBD1. The CDR3 loop spans 13 amino acids. Germline V gene data show CDR1 as SQVTM and CDR2 as ANQGSEA. With 7 bases clipped from V and 8 bases from J, the junction kept 9 bases outside the gene matches. The CDR3 reads CSAREGQGAKQYF. CDR3 DNA: TGCAGCGCCAGAGAGGGACAGGGGGCTAAGCAGTACTTC.

This chain links TRBV14 with TRBJ1-2, with a tentative D call TRBD1 (5 bases). Trimming left V 3 bases short and J 8 bases short, with 13 bases between. Germline-derived CDR1 and CDR2 are SGHDN and FVKESK. The CDR3 runs 13 residues. CDR3 DNA: TGTGCCAGCAGCCAGACAGCGGTCCGGGGCTACACCTTC. It encodes CASSQTAVRGYTF. Filled out from reference TRBV14 and TRBJ1-2, the complete variable domain reads EAGVTQFPSHSVIEKGQTVTLRCDPISGHDNLYWYRRVMGKEIKFLLHFVKESKQDESGMPNNRFLAERTGGTYSTLKVQPAELEDSGVYFCASSQTAVRGYTFGSGTRLTVV.

V gene TRBV19 combines with J gene TRBJ2-1; 8 bases agree with TRBD1. This CDR3 region has 14 residues. In germline, CDR1 is LNHDA, CDR2 SQIVND (reference sequence). Trimming removed 5 bases from V and 7 bases from J; junction bases left unmatched: 7. Here the CDR3 DNA reads TGTGCCAGTAGTGTGGACAGGGTGATTAATGAGCAGTTCTTC. Protein: CASSVDRVINEQFF.

This chain joins TRBV6-5 and TRBJ2-3, with 9 bases fitting TRBD1. Germline V gene sequence: CDR1 MNHEY, CDR2 SVGAGI. This CDR3 is built from 14 residues. V lost 8 bases, J lost 2 bases, and 5 bases stayed unmatched. The DNA of the CDR3 is TGTGCCAGCTCACAGGGGGCCCACACAGATACGCAGTATTTT. Translation: CASSQGAHTDTQYF.

The chain carries TRBV12-3 or TRBV12-4 and TRBJ2-4; maybe TRBD2 (6 bases). CDR3 length: 15 residues. With 6 bases removed from V and 3 bases from J, the gap between germline ends came to 15 bases. CDR3 coding DNA: TGTGCCAGCAGGAACGGACTATTAGGCAAAAACATTCAGTACTTC. Its translation is CASRNGLLGKNIQYF.

V gene TRBV20-1 combines with J gene TRBJ2-1, with a tentative D call TRBD2 (7 bases). The J call may be incorrect, as the DNA end agrees better with TRBJ2-7. Germline lookup yields CDR1 DFQATT and CDR2 SNEGSKA (reference sequence). The CDR3 is 14 amino acids. For the CDR3, the DNA is TGCAGTGCTAGATCGGGGGGCTCCTACAATGAGCAGTACTTC. Translating gives CSARSGGSYNEQYF.

CDR3 sequence: CSVVTTGVGTEAFF. CDR3 nucleotides: TGCAGCGTTGTAACGACAGGGGTTGGAACTGAAGCTTTCTTT. This chain joins TRBV29-1 and TRBJ1-1; 8 nucleotides match TRBD1. V lost 4 bases to trimming and J lost 5 bases; unmatched junction nucleotides: 9. The CDR3 length is 14 residues. Germline lookup yields CDR1 SQVTM and CDR2 ANQGSEA.

This clonotype has ten or more counts. The rearrangement uses TRBV4-2 and TRBJ2-5; the D gene is possibly TRBD2 (5 bases). The CDR3 spans 14 residues. Trimming removed 1 base at V and 3 bases at J, with 9 bases between. Germline V lookup: CDR1 LGHNA, CDR2 YNFKEQ. The CDR3 bases are TGTGCCAGCAGCCAAGGGGGAGCTAAAGAGACCCAGTACTTC. This encodes CASSQGGAKETQYF.

For this clonotype: A read error may produce the germline difference seen at one junction end. The gene calls are TRBV7-2 and TRBJ2-7, with 7 nucleotides matching TRBD2. This CDR3 is 15 amino acids long. Germline V lookup: CDR1 SGHTA, CDR2 FQGNSA. CDR3 DNA: TGTGTCAGCAGCTTCTGGAGCGGGGCATCGACCGAGCAGTACTTC. Protein: CVSSFWSGASTEQYF.

The rearrangement links TRBV7-2 to TRBJ2-3; D unresolved. V was cut by 3 bases and J by 4 bases, with 14 bases left in between. Germline V gene sequence: CDR1 SGHTA, CDR2 FQGNSA. This CDR3 contains 15 residues. The CDR3 here is CASSFWLPGADTQYF. DNA of the CDR3: TGTGCCAGCAGCTTTTGGTTACCGGGTGCAGATACGCAGTATTTT.

The chain has TRBV29-1 and TRBJ2-1, with 9 bases identical to TRBD2. V lost 0 bases, J lost 4 bases, and 10 bases stayed unmatched. The CDR3 runs 17 residues. Germline V gene lookup returns CDR1 SQVTM and CDR2 ANQGSEA. The CDR3 bases are TGCAGCGTTGAAGATCCCCTAGCGGGACCGACTTACAATGAGCAGTTCTTC. It yields the protein CSVEDPLAGPTYNEQFF.